The rows below give T cell receptor beta chains drawn from one sample of a study of tumor-infiltrating lymphocytes in primary liver carcinoma. Via MiXCR, TCRdb re-called the multiplex PCR reads, giving one row per CDR3 protein. The repertoire includes about 320,000 distinct CDR3 sequences, 65% of them detected once, and approximately 9.4% sits in the top ten. The material sequenced was peripheral blood. The receptors were sampled from a middle-aged man with primary liver carcinoma and hepatitis B virus infection. The CDR3 runs from the conserved cysteine through the conserved F or W. D genes are given only for firm matches. The size of a clone is reported for some rows only, either as once, few or many, or as a class for expanded clones.

CASSFREGDEQFF	TGTGCCAGCAGTTTCAGGGAAGGGGATGAGCAGTTCTTC	.	TRBJ2-1	.	TRBV28
CASSQDQGAGAGELFF	TGTGCCAGCAGTCAAGATCAGGGGGCAGGAGCCGGGGAGCTGTTTTTT	many	TRBJ2-2	TRBD1	TRBV6-5
CASSYDGDMQYF	TGTGCCAGTAGCTACGACGGAGATATGCAGTATTTT	.	TRBJ2-3	.	TRBV11-1
CVSSAGRGPNTEAFF	TGTGTCAGCAGCGCGGGACGGGGACCGAACACTGAAGCTTTCTTT	.	TRBJ1-1	.	TRBV5-5
CASSYSTEPDTQYF	TGTGCCAGCAGTTACTCAACAGAGCCAGATACGCAGTATTTT	many	TRBJ2-3	.	TRBV6-2/TRBV6-3
CASRPRAGGADAQYF	TGTGCCAGCAGGCCCCGCGCAGGAGGCGCAGATGCGCAGTATTTT	.	TRBJ2-3	.	TRBV6-2/TRBV6-3
CAINQRGSTTDTQYF	TGTGCCATCAACCAGAGGGGATCGACCACAGATACCCAGTATTTT	few	TRBJ2-3	.	TRBV10-3
CASSFEGQGSNTGELFF	TGTGCCAGCAGCTTTGAAGGACAGGGGTCGAACACCGGGGAGCTGTTTTTT	.	TRBJ2-2	TRBD1	TRBV4-2
CASSGTSGYEQYF	TGTGCCAGCAGTGGGACTAGCGGCTACGAGCAGTACTTC	many	TRBJ2-7	TRBD2	TRBV5-5
CASSGRYNEQFF	TGTGCCAGCAGTGGCCGCTACAATGAGCAGTTCTTC	once	TRBJ2-1	.	TRBV4-2
CASSRWGGGETLYF	TGTGCCAGCAGCCGGTGGGGAGGGGGAGAGACCCTGTACTTC	.	TRBJ2-5	.	TRBV7-8
CSVEGRRELQEAQYF	TGCAGCGTTGAAGGCAGACGGGAACTCCAAGAGGCCCAGTACTTC	.	TRBJ2-5	.	TRBV29-1
CASSAPGIWAANEQFF	TGTGCCAGCAGTGCACCCGGGATTTGGGCGGCGAATGAGCAGTTCTTC	few	TRBJ2-1	.	TRBV25-1